A single sample is the source of the 19 T cell receptor beta chains below, sequenced in a study of T cells in Graves' hyperthyroidism and ophthalmopathy. RNA transcripts gave rise to amplified TCR beta CDR3 regions. HTBI primers were employed in a first-round RT-PCR of the TCR CDR3. TCRdb reanalysed the multiplex PCR reads using MiXCR and keeps one entry per CDR3 protein. In the table there are roughly 110,000 distinct CDR3 sequences, approximately 16% of which are singletons. The material sequenced was blood. Receptors originate from a woman in her forties or fifties with Graves' hyperthyroidism.

The table lists this clonotype with many counts. This rearrangement joins TRBV12-3 or TRBV12-4 to TRBJ2-5, with D hard to call. V gave up 5 bases and J gave up 2 bases, with 12 bases separating them. The CDR3 is 14 amino acids. The CDR3 nucleotides are TGTGCCAGCAGTACCCCCCGTTTACAAGAGACCCAGTACTTC. This encodes CASSTPRLQETQYF.

This clonotype was counted at least ten times. This chain uses TRBV30 with TRBJ2-1; D is undetermined. Trimming shortened V by 1 base and J by 3 bases, and 1 base separated the two germline ends. CDR3 size: 11 residues. Per germline, CDR1 GTSNPN and CDR2 SVGIG (reference sequence). CDR3 sequence reads: CAWSGYNEQFF. CDR3 nucleotides: TGTGCCTGGAGTGGCTACAATGAGCAGTTCTTC.

This clonotype was found many times. This rearrangement joins TRBV7-9 to TRBJ1-4; weak D call: TRBD1 (6 bases). The CDR3 runs 17 residues. The V gene lost 7 bases and the J gene lost 7 bases, with 25 bases spanning the gap. Germline CDR1 and CDR2: SEHNR and FQNEAQ (reference sequence). The chain's CDR3 is CASTPGAVFRGPEKLFF. In nucleotides, the CDR3 is TGTGCCAGCACCCCAGGGGCGGTCTTTAGAGGTCCTGAAAAACTGTTTTTT.

The rearrangement links TRBV13 to TRBJ2-1; maybe TRBD1 (6 bases). The length of the CDR3 is 13 residues. CDR1 is PRHDT, CDR2 FYEKMQ, per germline (reference sequence). With 8 bases removed from V and 5 bases from J, the gap between germline ends came to 13 bases. The CDR3 DNA sequence: TGTGCCAGCCGCCCTCGGACAGACAATGAGCAGTTCTTC. Translating gives CASRPRTDNEQFF.

This clonotype was picked up many times. This sequence joins TRBV6-5 and TRBJ2-2; no clear D. The germline V gene encodes CDR1 MNHEY and CDR2 SVGAGI. The CDR3 length is 14 residues. The ends were cut back, 0 bases at V and 5 bases at J, with 7 bases in the middle. Here the CDR3 reads CASSYSVSTGELFF. The CDR3 DNA reads TGTGCCAGCAGTTACTCGGTATCAACCGGGGAGCTGTTTTTT.

The table lists this clonotype with many counts. The chain recombines TRBV6-2 or TRBV6-3 with TRBJ2-3; 8 nucleotides agree with TRBD2. Trimming removed 6 bases from V and 2 bases from J; junction bases left unmatched: 4. The CDR3 contains 14 residues. Germline values: CDR1 MNHEY, CDR2 SVGEGT. CDR3 in amino acids: CASRIAGNTDTQYF. The CDR3 coding sequence is TGTGCCAGCAGAATAGCGGGAAACACAGATACGCAGTATTTT.

This clonotype was counted at least ten times. The gene calls are TRBV30 and TRBJ2-5; possible D gene TRBD2, 5 bases. There are 12 residues in the CDR3. Germline-derived CDR1 and CDR2 are GTSNPN and SVGIG (reference sequence). Trimming pared 5 bases from V and 5 bases from J, leaving 12 bases between. The CDR3 loop reads CAWEVQRETQYF. The CDR3, as DNA: TGTGCCTGGGAGGTCCAGCGGGAGACCCAGTACTTC.

The chain carries TRBV20-1 and TRBJ2-1; 14 positions agree with TRBD2. V lost 6 bases to trimming and J lost 1 base; unmatched junction nucleotides: 11. The CDR3 is made up of 18 amino acids. CDR1 is DFQATT and CDR2 is SNEGSKA in the germline V gene (reference sequence). In nucleotides, the CDR3 is TGCAGTGCCCCCGGGACCGGGACTAGCGGGAGATCCTACAATGAGCAGTTCTTC. This encodes CSAPGTGTSGRSYNEQFF.

This clonotype was picked up many times. The chain couples TRBV6-2 or TRBV6-3 to TRBJ1-6, with 7 bases fitting TRBD1. V lost 7 bases, J lost 4 bases, and 7 bases stayed unmatched. Germline-derived CDR1 and CDR2 are MNHEY and SVGEGT. This CDR3 spans 15 amino acids. The CDR3 bases are TGTGCCAGCACCCAATGGACAGGATATAATTCACCCCTCCACTTT. Its translation: CASTQWTGYNSPLHF.

This clonotype has ten or more counts. The CDR3 loop is CSAHRAGETQYF. CDR3 nucleotide sequence: TGCAGTGCTCACCGAGCGGGAGAGACCCAGTACTTC. The chain carries TRBV20-1 and TRBJ2-5; D is perhaps TRBD2 (6 bases). Germline V gene lookup returns CDR1 DFQATT and CDR2 SNEGSKA (reference sequence). The CDR3 is 12 residues long. V dropped 5 bases and J dropped 4 bases, with 11 bases sitting between them.

This clonotype was observed a few times. A much larger clone is a single base away; this may be a read error. The chain combines TRBV6-1 with TRBJ1-3, with D perhaps TRBD1 (6 bases). The CDR3 runs 15 residues. Germline V lookup: CDR1 MNHNS, CDR2 SASEGT. Trimming left V 6 bases short and J 0 bases short, with 12 bases between. CDR3: CASSPDSHSGNTIYF. CDR3 coding DNA: TGTGCCAGCAGCCCGGACAGCCACTCTGGAAACACCATATATTTT.

The sample holds many counts of this clonotype. V usage is TRBV18 and J usage is TRBJ2-5; D may be TRBD2 (5 bases). V shed 5 bases and J shed 2 bases, with 9 bases lying between them. This CDR3 is 13 amino acids long. Germline V gene data show CDR1 as KGHSH and CDR2 as LQKENI. The CDR3 DNA is TGTGCCAGCTCAGAGGGAATACAAGAGACCCAGTACTTC. Its translation: CASSEGIQETQYF.

This clonotype was seen a few times. This may be a read error: a much more frequent sequence differs by one nucleotide. The V call is TRBV9, the J call TRBJ2-3; D unresolved. The CDR3 loop spans 15 amino acids. Germline CDR1 is SGDLS and CDR2 is YYNGEE. Trimming removed 0 bases at V and 4 bases at J, with 12 bases between. The DNA of the CDR3 is TGTGCCAGCAGCGTAGGAGAATCAAGCGCAGATACGCAGTATTTT. Its translation is CASSVGESSADTQYF.

This clonotype was detected ten times or more. This chain links TRBV20-1 with TRBJ1-6; 8 bases are a match to TRBD1. The CDR3 sequence is 14 residues long. The V gene end was trimmed by 5 bases and the J gene end by 4 bases; junction bases not matched to a gene: 4. Germline V gene lookup returns CDR1 DFQATT and CDR2 SNEGSKA (reference sequence). CDR3: CSAPGGGYNSPLHF. The CDR3 nucleotides are TGCAGTGCTCCAGGGGGCGGTTATAATTCACCCCTCCACTTT.

The chain combines TRBV28 with TRBJ2-7, with 8 bases aligning to TRBD2. CDR1 MDHEN and CDR2 SYDVKM come from the germline V gene. CDR3 length: 13 residues. V shed 6 bases, J shed 3 bases, and the junction held 4 bases outside the gene matches. CDR3 bases: TGTGCCAGCAGCGTAGCGGGAATCTACGAGCAGTACTTC. Residues: CASSVAGIYEQYF.

The table lists this clonotype with many counts. The chain is built from TRBV19 and TRBJ1-2; 9 nucleotides align to TRBD1. Germline CDR1 and CDR2: LNHDA and SQIVND (reference sequence). V shed 6 bases, J shed 0 bases, and the junction held 11 bases outside the gene matches. The CDR3 sequence is 17 residues long. The CDR3 nucleotides read TGTGCCAGTAGCTCACAGGGGGCGCAGGGGTCTAACTATGGCTACACCTTC. Protein product: CASSSQGAQGSNYGYTF.

This clonotype was counted ten times or more. The chain combines TRBV5-1 with TRBJ2-1; D unresolved. Germline values: CDR1 SGHRS, CDR2 YFSETQ. Trimming pared 0 bases from V and 5 bases from J, leaving 9 bases between. CDR3 length: 14 amino acids. This chain's CDR3 is CASSLDTPDNEQFF. Written as DNA, the CDR3 is TGCGCCAGCAGCTTGGATACACCCGACAATGAGCAGTTCTTC.

This clonotype was observed at least ten times. The gene calls are TRBV7-8 and TRBJ2-1; D possibly uses TRBD1 or TRBD2 (5 bases each). The CDR3 runs 13 residues. Germline V gene data show CDR1 as SGHVS and CDR2 as FQNEAQ. Trimming stripped 2 bases from V and 8 bases from J, with 10 bases between. In nucleotides, the CDR3 is TGTGCCAGCAGCTTATCTTTGGGGGATGAGCAGTTCTTC. Protein sequence: CASSLSLGDEQFF.

The table lists this clonotype with many counts. The V and J genes are TRBV14 and TRBJ1-6, with D hard to call. Germline values: CDR1 SGHDN, CDR2 FVKESK. V was pared by 0 bases and J by 8 bases, with 8 bases between. The CDR3 contains 14 residues. In DNA, the CDR3 is TGTGCCAGCAGCCAAGATCTGGGTTATTCACCCCTCCACTTT. It yields the protein CASSQDLGYSPLHF.